Listed below are T cell receptor beta chains from one sample, sequenced in a study of cytomegalovirus exposure and HLA in healthy donors. Data came from immunoSEQ multiplex PCR; TCRdb stores just in-frame clones and leaves some out. The sample records about 130,000 clones, about 85% being singletons. Sequenced material: PBMCs. The receptors here all came from a boy younger than 18 in good health and CMV-seronegative. Both conserved end residues are trimmed from each CDR3. Each record gives: V gene, CDR3 length, CDR3 protein.

>TRBV25-1|10
ASTTGANEQF
>TRBV4-2|15
ASSQHPETGLNYEQY
>TRBV9|13
ASSQRGGRRETQY
>TRBV6-5|13
ASSPQTSGRNEQF
>TRBV10-3|14
AISEELRRPGDGYT
>TRBV14|12
ASSSFRDTYEQY
>TRBV5-4|14
ASSESGGSPNNEQF
>TRBV7-2|14
ASSRRTTTENTEAF
>TRBV5-6|11
ASSLAGADTQY
>TRBV7-9|10
SSRGGDTEAF
>TRBV5-6|16
ASSSPGTSGRAPYEQY
>TRBV7-8|13
ASSGGTGGNQPQH
>TRBV2|11
ASRHRDNEKLF
>TRBV4-3|12
ASSQVPGGNEQY
>TRBV6-5|11
ASSYAAWSGYT
>TRBV5-1|11
ASSLDRDQPQH
>TRBV29-1|10
SVSILRETQY
>TRBV5-1|12
ASERTGNTGELF
>TRBV5-4|12
ASTQRGGRETQY
>TRBV29-1|10
SVEDRAGGYT
>TRBV25-1|15
ASSGPRAAGGTYEQY
>TRBV21-1|10
ASSITGTEAF
>TRBV9|12
ASSATVWTDTQY
>TRBV6-4|12
ASSERGSTDTQY
>TRBV30|12
AWSPLAVQETQY
>TRBV6-4|12
ASTALAGGNEQF
>TRBV15|15
ATSRGLDRGQNSPLH
>TRBV5-4|12
ASSLVQGSYEQY
>TRBV4-1|13
ASSQVRDRAETQY
>TRBV11-2|12
ASSPDRDPWGYT
>TRBV10-3|11
AILDRGAYEQY
>TRBV2|10
ARGQGDSPLH
>TRBV5-4|14
ASSLLGQGVTVELF
>TRBV11-3|13
ASSPTSGSNGELF
>TRBV27|11
ASSQGQNYGYT
>TRBV2|12
ASRGQGRLQPQH
>TRBV6-6|12
ASTPGTGDTEAF
>TRBV6-5|13
ASSSRTGGNTEAF
>TRBV7-9|9
ASSDSYEQY
>TRBV7-6|10
ASSLVGNTIY
>TRBV7-2|15
ASSSPLAGNSYNEQF
>TRBV7-2|12
ASSLESVGGKLF
>TRBV2|14
ASDRTPGQGAYEQY
>TRBV7-9|13
ASSLGTGVYNEQF
>TRBV11-2|12
ASSPVGATDTQY